The 10 T cell receptor beta chains below were found in one sample sequenced in a study of early T cells in non-severe SARS-CoV-2 infection. Each CDR3 protein gets one entry after TCRdb re-called the 5' RACE reads with MiXCR. In the table there are 55,000 to 65,000 distinct CDR3 sequences, approximately 9% of which are singletons. Sequencing was carried out using whole blood. The receptor set was obtained from an adult who was a healthcare worker with PCR-confirmed SARS-CoV-2 infection or an uninfected control (not recorded which).

This clonotype was observed at least ten times. This chain joins TRBV2 and TRBJ2-1, with 9 bases that match TRBD2. CDR1 is SNHLY, CDR2 FYNNEI, per germline. Trimming cost V 8 bases and J 8 bases; bases outside gene matches: 10. The CDR3 spans 14 residues. The chain's CDR3 is CASEGLAGIDEQFF. The CDR3 DNA follows: TGTGCCAGCGAGGGACTAGCTGGGATCGATGAGCAGTTCTTC.

Only a few counts were recorded for this clonotype. CDR3 sequence: CASSQTSGSEETQYF. The CDR3 DNA sequence: TGTGCCAGCAGCCAGACTAGCGGCTCGGAAGAGACCCAGTACTTC. V is TRBV7-2 and J is TRBJ2-5; 9 bases are shared with TRBD2. This CDR3 is built from 15 residues. The J segment lost 3 bases and the V segment lost 5 bases, leaving 7 bases of the junction unmatched. Germline CDR1 SGHTA, CDR2 FQGNSA.

This clonotype has more than one count but fewer than ten. V usage is TRBV9 and J usage is TRBJ2-7; the D is unclear. Germline CDR1 is SGDLS and CDR2 is YYNGEE. Trimming took off 0 bases at V and 2 bases at J, with 6 bases between the two ends. CDR3 size: 13 residues. CDR3 amino acids: CASSVGPTYEQYF. CDR3 DNA sequence: TGTGCCAGCAGCGTAGGACCAACCTACGAGCAGTACTTC.

This clonotype showed up many times. This sequence joins TRBV7-6 and TRBJ1-3; possible D gene TRBD1, 5 bases. Germline CDR1 SGHVS, CDR2 FNYEAQ. The V end was cut by 2 bases, the J end by 1 base, with 24 bases between. This CDR3 contains 20 residues. The CDR3 region is CASSLSRGRAREESGNTIYF. The CDR3 DNA follows: TGTGCCAGCAGCTTATCCCGGGGCAGGGCTAGAGAAGAGTCTGGAAACACCATATATTTT.

V usage is TRBV4-2 and J usage is TRBJ1-2; 12 bases align to TRBD1. This CDR3 has 18 residues. Per germline, CDR1 LGHNA and CDR2 YNFKEQ. Unmatched junction bases numbered 17, after V lost 4 bases and J lost 8 bases. CDR3 residues: CASSRAGPGQGAMEGYTF. The CDR3 DNA is TGTGCCAGCAGCCGAGCAGGACCGGGACAGGGGGCAATGGAAGGCTACACCTTC.

The V call is TRBV5-1, the J call TRBJ2-5; 8 nucleotides align to TRBD2. CDR1 is SGHRS, CDR2 YFSETQ, per germline. CDR3 length equals 14 residues. V shed 2 bases, J shed 5 bases, and the junction held 5 bases outside the gene matches. CDR3 sequence reads: CASSLSGSLETQYF. CDR3 sequence (DNA): TGCGCCAGCAGCTTAAGCGGGAGTTTGGAGACCCAGTACTTC.

The table lists this clonotype with many counts. The chain carries TRBV21-1 and TRBJ2-7. TRBV21-1 is deemed a pseudogene. The CDR3 is 12 residues long. CDR3 sequence: CASRIGPYEQYF. The DNA of the CDR3 is TGTGCCAGCAGAATCGGCCCCTACGAGCAGTACTTC.

By sample share, this clonotype is medium-sized. This chain uses TRBV7-6 with TRBJ2-2; weak D call: TRBD2 (6 bases). The CDR3 length is 17 residues. V lost 5 bases, J lost 2 bases, and 18 bases lay in between. CDR1 SGHVS and CDR2 FNYEAQ come from the germline V gene. The CDR3 region is CASSHPGLGTNTGELFF. In nucleotides, the CDR3 is TGTGCCAGCAGCCATCCAGGGTTGGGGACTAACACCGGGGAGCTGTTTTTT. Combining the CDR3 with reference TRBV7-6 and TRBJ2-2 gives the whole variable domain GAGVSQSPRYKVTKRGQDVALRCDPISGHVSLYWYRQALGQGPEFLTYFNYEAQQDKSGLPNDRFSAERPEGSISTLTIQRTEQRDSAMYRCASSHPGLGTNTGELFFGEGSRLTVL.

This clonotype was observed at least ten times. V is TRBV7-9 and J is TRBJ2-1; 10 nucleotides line up with TRBD2. V lost 4 bases, J lost 6 bases, and 3 bases stayed unmatched. This CDR3 has 14 residues. The germline gives CDR1 SEHNR, CDR2 FQNEAQ (reference sequence). The CDR3 DNA reads as TGTGCCAGCAGCTCCATAGCGGGAGGCAATGAGCAGTTCTTC. This translates into CASSSIAGGNEQFF.

There are many counts of this clonotype. Here the CDR3 reads CASGLVPGSGELFF. The CDR3 nucleotides are TGTGCTAGTGGTTTGGTACCAGGATCCGGGGAGCTGTTTTTT. The rearrangement joins TRBV12-5 to TRBJ2-2; D is ambiguous. The germline V gene has CDR1 LGHNT and CDR2 FRNRAP. The germline V and J ends were trimmed by 0 bases and 6 bases, with 8 bases remaining between them. The CDR3 runs 14 residues. The full variable domain, rest sourced from reference TRBV12-5 and TRBJ2-2, is DARVTQTPRHKVTEMGQEVTMRCQPILGHNTVFWYRQTMMQGLELLAYFRNRAPLDDSGMPKDRFSAEMPDATLATLKIQPSEPRDSAVYFCASGLVPGSGELFFGEGSRLTVL.